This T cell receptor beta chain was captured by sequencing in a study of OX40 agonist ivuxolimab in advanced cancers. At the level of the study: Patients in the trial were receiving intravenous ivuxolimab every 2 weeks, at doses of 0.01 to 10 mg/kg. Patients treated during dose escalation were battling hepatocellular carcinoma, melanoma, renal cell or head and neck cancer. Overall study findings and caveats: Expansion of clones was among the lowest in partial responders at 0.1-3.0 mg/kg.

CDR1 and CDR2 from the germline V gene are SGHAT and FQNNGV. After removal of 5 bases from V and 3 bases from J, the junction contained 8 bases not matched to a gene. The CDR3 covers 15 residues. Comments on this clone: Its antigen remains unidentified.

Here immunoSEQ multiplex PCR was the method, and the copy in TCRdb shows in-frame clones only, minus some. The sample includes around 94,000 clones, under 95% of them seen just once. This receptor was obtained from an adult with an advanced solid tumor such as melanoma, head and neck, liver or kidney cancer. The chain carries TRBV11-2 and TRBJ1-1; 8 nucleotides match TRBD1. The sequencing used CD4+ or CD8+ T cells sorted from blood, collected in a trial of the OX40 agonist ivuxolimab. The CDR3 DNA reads TGTGCCAGCAGCCTAGGGACAGGAGCCTACACTGAAGCTTTCTTT. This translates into CASSLGTGAYTEAFF.